This T cell receptor (beta chain) was captured by sequencing in a study of OX40 agonist ivuxolimab in advanced cancers. Study information: With a range of roughly 20 to 85, age averaged about 59 years, and more than 75% were male. Three patients had partial responses: one hepatocellular carcinoma, two cutaneous melanoma. General study points: At 0.1 to 3.0 mg/kg, CD4+ and CD8+ blood T cells expanded clonally by week 6. Normalized T-cell clonal expansion was also low in a subset of nonresponders.

Germline V gives CDR1 MGHRA, CDR2 YSYEKL. CDR3 length: 16 residues. V gave up 0 bases and J gave up 4 bases, with 15 bases separating them. TCRdb's table, derived via immunoSEQ multiplex PCR, lists solely in-frame clones and lacks some. The profile shows 14,000 to 15,000 clones, less than 95% of them singletons. Comment on this clone: Its antigen is not known.

The V gene is TRBV4-1, the J gene TRBJ1-2; perhaps TRBD1 as D (5 bases). This TCR was recovered from an adult with an advanced solid tumor such as melanoma, head and neck, liver or kidney cancer. Sample: CD4+ or CD8+ T cells sorted from blood, taken in a trial of the OX40 agonist ivuxolimab. CDR3 in DNA: TGCGCCAGCAGCCAAGATGCAAAGGGGTACGGCTATGGCTACACCTTC. It yields the protein CASSQDAKGYGYGYTF.